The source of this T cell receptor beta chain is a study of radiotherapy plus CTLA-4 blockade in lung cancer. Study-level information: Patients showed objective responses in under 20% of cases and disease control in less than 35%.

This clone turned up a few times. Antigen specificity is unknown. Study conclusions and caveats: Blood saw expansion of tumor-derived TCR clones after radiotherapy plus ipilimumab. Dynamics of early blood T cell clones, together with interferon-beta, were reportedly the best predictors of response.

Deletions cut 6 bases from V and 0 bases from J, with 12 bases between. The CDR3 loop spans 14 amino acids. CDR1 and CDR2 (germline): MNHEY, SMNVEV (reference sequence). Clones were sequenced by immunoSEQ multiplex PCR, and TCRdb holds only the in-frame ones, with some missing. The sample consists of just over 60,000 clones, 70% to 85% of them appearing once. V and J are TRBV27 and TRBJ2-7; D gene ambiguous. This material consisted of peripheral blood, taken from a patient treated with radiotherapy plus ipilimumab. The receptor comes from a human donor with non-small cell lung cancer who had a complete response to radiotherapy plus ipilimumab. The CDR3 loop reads CASSPWASSYEQYF. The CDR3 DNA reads TGTGCCAGCAGCCCGTGGGCCAGCTCCTACGAGCAGTACTTC.